The 13 T cell receptor beta chains presented below share a single source sample, sequenced in a study of blood T cell repertoires in COVID-19. Some clones are missing from TCRdb's copy, which holds only in-frame ones; the method was immunoSEQ multiplex PCR. The sample has around 120,000 clones, 60% to 85% seen once. Sequenced material: peripheral blood. These TCRs come from a man in his 70s with acute or convalescent COVID-19.

This clone was counted only a few times. This rearrangement joins TRBV9 to TRBJ2-5; 8 positions match TRBD1. After removal of 0 bases from V and 2 bases from J, the junction contained 6 bases not matched to a gene. CDR3 length: 16 amino acids. Germline V gene lookup returns CDR1 SGDLS and CDR2 YYNGEE. As DNA, the CDR3 is TGTGCCAGCAGCGTAGGAGGTCGGACAGGGCAAGAGACCCAGTACTTC. It is translated as CASSVGGRTGQETQYF.

The CDR3 DNA reads TGCGCCAGCAGCTCTAAACCGACCGGGACAGGGGAAGAGACCCAGTACTTC. Protein product: CASSSKPTGTGEETQYF. V usage is TRBV5-1 and J usage is TRBJ2-5, with 10 bases aligning to TRBD1. The CDR3 length is 17 residues. In germline, CDR1 is SGHRS, CDR2 YFSETQ. Germline trimming cut 3 bases from V and 3 bases from J; bases unmatched to any gene: 11. The variable domain in full, completed from reference TRBV5-1 and TRBJ2-5, reads KAGVTQTPRYLIKTRGQQVTLSCSPISGHRSVSWYQQTPGQGLQFLFEYFSETQRNKGNFPGRFSGRQFSNSRSEMNVSTLELGDSALYLCASSSKPTGTGEETQYFGPGTRLLVL.

CDR3 nucleotides: TGTGCCAGCAGCTTAACGACGGGACTAGCGGGGAAGACAGATACGCAGTATTTT. The encoded protein is CASSLTTGLAGKTDTQYF. The V and J genes are TRBV7-3 and TRBJ2-3; 13 nucleotides agree with TRBD2. CDR1 is SGHTA, CDR2 FQGTGA, per germline. V dropped 0 bases and J dropped 3; count of bases not matched to a gene: 6. The length of the CDR3 is 18 residues.

The chain couples TRBV7-2 to TRBJ2-5; 11 nucleotides line up with TRBD2. V trimming: 5 bases; J trimming: 4 bases; junction bases outside the gene matches: 9. CDR3 length equals 16 residues. Germline CDR1 reads SGHTA; CDR2 reads FQGNSA. Here the CDR3 DNA reads TGTGCCAGCAGCCCTCAGGTACTAGCGGGGGCAGAGACCCAGTACTTC. It translates to CASSPQVLAGAETQYF.

The chain couples TRBV9 to TRBJ1-2, with a tentative D call TRBD1 (6 bases). Deletions cut 4 bases from V and 4 bases from J, with 11 bases between. Germline V gene lookup returns CDR1 SGDLS and CDR2 YYNGEE. This CDR3 region has 13 residues. The CDR3: CASSQQGGYGYTF. The CDR3, as DNA: TGTGCCAGCAGCCAACAGGGTGGCTATGGCTACACCTTC.

The chain employs TRBV6-1 and TRBJ1-5, with 10 bases fitting TRBD1. The junction had 5 bases not matched to a gene; V was cut back by 3 bases and J by 6 bases. This CDR3 region has 15 residues. Germline CDR1 MNHNS, CDR2 SASEGT. The chain's CDR3 is CASSDRDRGIQPQHF. The CDR3 nucleotides are TGTGCCAGCAGTGACCGGGACAGGGGAATTCAGCCCCAGCATTTT.

The CDR3 region has the DNA TGTGCCAGCAGCGGGACAGGGGAAGGGGCATACGAGCAGTACTTC. It translates to CASSGTGEGAYEQYF. This chain joins TRBV3-1 (or the pseudogene TRBV3-2) and TRBJ2-7, with 10 bases identical to TRBD1. In germline, CDR1 is LGHDT, CDR2 YNNKEL (reference sequence). V gave up 5 bases and J gave up 4 bases; unmatched junction bases: 8. The CDR3 is 15 amino acids.

The CDR3 DNA is TGTGCCAGCAGCGCGCCACAGGGGGTGAACACTGAAGCTTTCTTT. Translating it yields CASSAPQGVNTEAFF. V and J are TRBV11-1 and TRBJ1-1; TRBD1 agrees at 8 bases. The germline CDR1 and CDR2 sequences are SGHAT and FQDESV (reference sequence). CDR3 length: 15 residues. V shed 5 bases, J shed 0 bases, and the junction held 5 bases outside the gene matches.

The rearrangement joins TRBV12-3 or TRBV12-4 to TRBJ1-2, with TRBD1 matching over 8 bases. There are 13 residues in the CDR3. J was trimmed by 8 bases and V by 5 bases; bases with no gene match: 7. CDR3: CASSLQGAVGYTF. CDR3 DNA sequence: TGTGCCAGCAGTCTCCAGGGGGCGGTGGGCTACACCTTC.

This clone has only one observation. The genes are TRBV6-1 and TRBJ1-2; 7 bases are a match to TRBD1. The V gene end was trimmed by 4 bases and the J gene end by 3 bases; junction bases not matched to a gene: 11. The germline CDR1 and CDR2 sequences are MNHNS and SASEGT. The CDR3 sequence is 16 residues long. The DNA for the CDR3 is TGTGCCAGCAGTGTAACATCGGGGACAGACCACTATGGCTACACCTTC. It codes for CASSVTSGTDHYGYTF.

This clone was detected only a few times. This CDR3 reads CASSQSHRAGAGDTQYF. The CDR3 region has the DNA TGCGCCAGCAGTCAATCCCACCGAGCGGGGGCGGGAGATACGCAGTATTTT. The V and J genes are TRBV23-1 and TRBJ2-3, with 8 nucleotides matching TRBD2. TRBV23-1 is known as an ORF, though its function is uncertain. The length of the CDR3 is 17 residues. With 0 bases clipped from V and 5 bases from J, the junction kept 10 bases outside the gene matches.

J is TRBJ1-2 and V is TRBV7-3, with D possibly TRBD1 on 5 matching bases. Per germline, CDR1 SGHTA and CDR2 FQGTGA. This CDR3 is built from 14 residues. V was cut by 5 bases and J by 0 bases, with 10 bases left in between. The CDR3 region is CASSPRASNYGYTF. In DNA, the CDR3 is TGTGCCAGCAGCCCCAGGGCCTCTAACTATGGCTACACCTTC.

The chain is built from TRBV9 and TRBJ1-4; D perhaps matches TRBD1 (6 bases). CDR1 is SGDLS and CDR2 is YYNGEE in the germline V gene. This CDR3 contains 15 residues. V gave up 4 bases and J gave up 7 bases, with 17 bases separating them. This chain's CDR3 is CASSPLAGGGEKLFF. CDR3 DNA sequence: TGTGCCAGCAGCCCCTTGGCGGGGGGCGGTGAAAAACTGTTTTTT.